Listed here are 19 T cell receptor beta chains from one sample, sequenced in a study of control samples from healthy donors and cancer patients. Assay: immunoSEQ multiplex PCR; the TCRdb copy retains only in-frame clones and omits some. Altogether approximately 230,000 clones are present, approximately 80% being singletons, with the ten largest covering 13%. Sequencing input: PBMCs. Source of these receptors: a woman aged 55-70 years with lung cancer.

In its sample, this clone was seen a few times. V usage is TRBV10-3 and J usage is TRBJ1-1; D uncertain. Germline values: CDR1 ENHRY, CDR2 SYGVKD. Trimming left V 4 bases short and J 1 base short, with 13 bases between. The CDR3 contains 15 residues. The CDR3 reads CAISAGGGQNTEAFF. The CDR3 DNA reads TGTGCCATCAGTGCGGGAGGAGGCCAGAACACTGAAGCTTTCTTT.

V gene TRBV18 combines with J gene TRBJ2-7; possible D gene TRBD1, 6 bases. Trimming left V 0 bases short and J 2 bases short, with 8 bases between. CDR1 is KGHSH and CDR2 is LQKENI in the germline V gene. CDR3 length: 14 residues. The CDR3 here is CASSPPTGTYEQYF. DNA of the CDR3: TGTGCCAGCTCACCACCTACAGGGACCTACGAGCAGTACTTC.

The chain has TRBV5-4 and TRBJ2-7; D tentatively reads TRBD1 or TRBD2 (6 bases each). V gave up 0 bases and J gave up 4 bases, with 11 bases separating them. The germline CDR1 and CDR2 sequences are SGHNT and YYREEE (reference sequence). The CDR3 is 14 residues long. CDR3 sequence: CASSLEGGQYEQYF. Here the CDR3 DNA reads TGTGCCAGCAGCTTGGAGGGGGGCCAATACGAGCAGTACTTC.

CDR3 DNA: TGTGCCAGCAGCCCGCGGACTAGCGGCGCCTACAATGAGCAGTTCTTC. This gives the protein CASSPRTSGAYNEQFF. This chain connects TRBV3-1 (or the pseudogene TRBV3-2) to TRBJ2-1; 10 bases line up with TRBD2. This CDR3 has 16 amino acids. V was pared by 4 bases and J by 2 bases, with 5 bases of the junction left unmatched. CDR1 and CDR2 from the germline V gene are LGHDT and YNNKEL (reference sequence).

The J gene is TRBJ2-5, the V gene TRBV19; 14 nucleotides agree with TRBD2. The CDR3 loop spans 16 amino acids. J lost 4 bases, V lost 5 bases, and 6 bases had no gene match. CDR1 LNHDA and CDR2 SQIVND come from the germline V gene (reference sequence). This chain's CDR3 is CASSGTSGSPGETQYF. CDR3 DNA sequence: TGTGCCAGTAGTGGGACTAGCGGGAGCCCCGGAGAGACCCAGTACTTC.

The chain uses TRBV7-9 and TRBJ2-5; TRBD1 matches at 9 bases. Germline lookup yields CDR1 SEHNR and CDR2 FQNEAQ (reference sequence). The V gene end was trimmed by 0 bases and the J gene end by 5 bases; junction bases not matched to a gene: 7. This CDR3 spans 16 amino acids. The CDR3 DNA follows: TGTGCCAGCAGCTTAGCCGGGACAGGGACCGTGGAGACCCAGTACTTC. Encoded protein: CASSLAGTGTVETQYF. Full variable domain (outside the CDR3, taken from reference TRBV7-9 and TRBJ2-5): DTGVSQNPRHKITKRGQNVTFRCDPISEHNRLYWYRQTLGQGPEFLTYFQNEAQLEKSRLLSDRFSAERPKGSFSTLEIQRTEQGDSAMYLCASSLAGTGTVETQYFGPGTRLLVL.

The chain employs TRBV5-1 and TRBJ1-2; D may be TRBD1 (6 bases). Germline V gene data show CDR1 as SGHRS and CDR2 as YFSETQ. The CDR3 sequence is 15 residues long. V was clipped by 0 bases and J by 4 bases, with 13 bases between them. DNA of the CDR3: TGCGCCAGCAGCTTGGCCGAAGGGGGAATCTATGGCTACACCTTC. Its translation is CASSLAEGGIYGYTF.

The chain carries TRBV12-3 or TRBV12-4 and TRBJ2-7, with D possibly called TRBD1 or TRBD2 (5 bases each). The CDR3 covers 13 residues. The V gene lost 5 bases and the J gene lost 0 bases, with 8 bases spanning the gap. As DNA, the CDR3 is TGTGCCAGCAGTCGGGACGCCTCCTACGAGCAGTACTTC. As protein: CASSRDASYEQYF.

This clone appeared once. The rearrangement uses TRBV7-2 and TRBJ1-1, with 7 bases aligning to TRBD1. V gave up 3 bases and J gave up 5 bases; unmatched junction bases: 9. Germline CDR1 is SGHTA and CDR2 is FQGNSA. This CDR3 has 15 amino acids. The CDR3 here is CASSFYTGAGTEAFF. The CDR3 DNA follows: TGTGCCAGCAGCTTCTACACAGGGGCAGGAACTGAAGCTTTCTTT.

The J gene is TRBJ1-1, the V gene TRBV27; D not certain. Germline V lookup: CDR1 MNHEY, CDR2 SMNVEV (reference sequence). The CDR3 loop spans 12 amino acids. V lost 7 bases and J lost 7, with 13 bases in between. The CDR3 loop reads CASKGVSDEAFF. In DNA, the CDR3 is TGTGCCAGCAAGGGAGTGAGTGATGAAGCTTTCTTT.

The chain recombines TRBV2 with TRBJ1-6; 9 bases match TRBD1. The CDR3 totals 15 residues. Germline V gene data show CDR1 as SNHLY and CDR2 as FYNNEI. The J segment lost 7 bases and the V segment lost 3 bases, leaving 4 bases of the junction unmatched. The CDR3 DNA reads as TGTGCCAGCAGTGAGGTGACAGGGGGAAATTCACCCCTCCACTTT. Its translation is CASSEVTGGNSPLHF. The full variable domain, rest sourced from reference TRBV2 and TRBJ1-6, is EPEVTQTPSHQVTQMGQEVILRCVPISNHLYFYWYRQILGQKVEFLVSFYNNEISEKSEIFDDQFSVERPDGSNFTLKIRSTKLEDSAMYFCASSEVTGGNSPLHFGNGTRLTVT.

The rearrangement links TRBV29-1 to TRBJ2-2, with 8 positions matching TRBD1. The CDR3 length is 15 residues. The trim removed 6 bases at V and 5 bases at J, leaving 11 bases unmatched. The germline gives CDR1 SQVTM, CDR2 ANQGSEA. The CDR3 sequence: CSVATGGILTGELFF. CDR3 sequence (DNA): TGCAGCGTGGCAACAGGGGGAATATTAACCGGGGAGCTGTTTTTT.

The chain joins TRBV18 to TRBJ1-1, with D tentatively TRBD1 (5 bases). Germline assignment: CDR1 KGHSH and CDR2 LQKENI. The CDR3 consists of 14 residues. The V and J ends lost 1 base and 3 bases respectively, with 9 bases between them. This chain's CDR3 is CASSPQGLDTEAFF. CDR3 sequence (DNA): TGTGCCAGCTCACCACAGGGGTTGGACACTGAAGCTTTCTTT.

V gene TRBV7-8 combines with J gene TRBJ1-4; 8 positions agree with TRBD1. Germline CDR1 reads SGHVS; CDR2 reads FQNEAQ. The CDR3 is 17 amino acids. J gave up 3 bases and V 5 bases, and 11 bases lay outside the gene matches. The CDR3 nucleotides are TGTGCCAGCAGCCTCGGACAGGGTTCCCTCTCTAATGAAAAACTGTTTTTT. Amino acids: CASSLGQGSLSNEKLFF.

The rearrangement joins TRBV6-5 to TRBJ2-1; a possible D gene is TRBD1 (7 bases). Germline V gene lookup returns CDR1 MNHEY and CDR2 SVGAGI. The CDR3 spans 14 residues. V was pared by 5 bases and J by 3 bases, with 11 bases between. The CDR3 spells CASSRQGGYNEQFF. CDR3 bases: TGTGCCAGCAGTCGACAGGGAGGCTACAATGAGCAGTTCTTC.

This rearrangement joins TRBV5-1 to TRBJ2-7; 10 bases line up with TRBD2. Losses at the gene ends were 0 bases for V and 2 bases for J; bases not matched to a gene: 5. CDR3 size: 16 residues. In germline, CDR1 is SGHRS, CDR2 YFSETQ. CDR3 protein: CASSLGTSGNAYEQYF. For the CDR3, the DNA is TGCGCCAGCAGCTTGGGTACTAGCGGGAATGCCTACGAGCAGTACTTC.

In nucleotides, the CDR3 is TGTGCCAGCAGCCGGAATTTCGGTGGGGGACAAGAGACCCAGTACTTC. Residues: CASSRNFGGGQETQYF. The gene calls are TRBV11-1 and TRBJ2-5; either TRBD1 or TRBD2 may fit D (5 bases each). Looked up from germline, CDR1 is SGHAT and CDR2 is FQDESV (reference sequence). V was shortened by 5 bases and J by 2 bases, with 18 bases between the two germline ends. CDR3 length: 16 residues.

This sequence joins TRBV5-1 and TRBJ1-2; D might be TRBD1 (5 bases). The CDR3 runs to 13 residues. CDR1 is SGHRS and CDR2 is YFSETQ in the germline V gene. V shed 4 bases and J shed 3 bases, with 10 bases lying between them. This CDR3 reads CASSPTGDYGYTF. CDR3 DNA: TGCGCCAGCAGCCCCACAGGTGACTATGGCTACACCTTC.

Concerning this clone: A read error may produce the germline difference seen at one junction end. The chain links TRBV7-7 to TRBJ2-5; no firm D call. CDR3 length: 14 amino acids. Germline CDR1 reads SSHAT; CDR2 reads FNYEAQ (reference sequence). The CDR3 reads CASSDRAKGLTQYF. CDR3 nucleotides: TGTGCTAGCAGCGACCGGGCTAAAGGCTTGACCCAGTACTTC.